This T cell receptor (beta chain) derives from a study of regulatory T cells in long-lasting Graves disease. This CDR3 has 14 residues. Germline V gives CDR1 SGHAT, CDR2 FQNNGV. V lost 7 bases to trimming and J lost 2 bases; unmatched junction nucleotides: 8. In this sample, this clonotype turned up many times. Time point described: newly diagnosed GD, antithyroid drugs for less than 3 months. The TCR library was prepared using RNA isolated from PBMCs. Arm-PCR of CDR3 regions and iRepertoire HTBI primers were used to build TCR beta libraries. One entry per CDR3 protein results from TCRdb running MiXCR on the multiplex PCR reads. The profile shows 450,000 to 500,000 distinct CDR3 sequences, 15% to 20% of them singletons. These same data were also listed under a study on T cells in Graves' hyperthyroidism and ophthalmopathy.

Sample: peripheral blood mononuclear cells (PBMCs), taken at new diagnosis, from a patient treated with antithyroid drugs. The receptor was derived from a man aged 35-49 years with Graves disease. This rearrangement joins TRBV11-2 to TRBJ2-7; 7 bases map to TRBD1. CDR3 in DNA: TGTGCCAGCATCGGGACAGTCGCTCCCTACGAGCAGTACTTC. Protein product: CASIGTVAPYEQYF.